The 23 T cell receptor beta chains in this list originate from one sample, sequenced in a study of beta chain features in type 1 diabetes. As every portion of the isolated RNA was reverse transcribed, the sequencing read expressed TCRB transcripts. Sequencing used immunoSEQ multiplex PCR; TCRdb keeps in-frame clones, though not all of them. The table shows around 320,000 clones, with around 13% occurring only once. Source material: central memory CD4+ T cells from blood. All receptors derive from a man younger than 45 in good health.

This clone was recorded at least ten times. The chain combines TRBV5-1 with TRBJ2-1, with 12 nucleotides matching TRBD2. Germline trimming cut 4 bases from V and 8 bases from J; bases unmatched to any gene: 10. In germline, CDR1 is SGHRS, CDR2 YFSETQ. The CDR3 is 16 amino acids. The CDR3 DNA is TGCGCCAGCAGCATACAGACTAGCGGGAGTGGGCATGAGCAGTTCTTC. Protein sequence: CASSIQTSGSGHEQFF.

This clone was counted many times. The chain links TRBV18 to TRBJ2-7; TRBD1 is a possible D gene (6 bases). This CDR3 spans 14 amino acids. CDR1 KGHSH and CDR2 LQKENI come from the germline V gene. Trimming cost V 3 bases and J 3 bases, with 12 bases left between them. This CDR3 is CASSPNGGGYEQYV. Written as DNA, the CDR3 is TGTGCCAGCTCACCCAATGGGGGCGGCTACGAGCAGTACGTC.

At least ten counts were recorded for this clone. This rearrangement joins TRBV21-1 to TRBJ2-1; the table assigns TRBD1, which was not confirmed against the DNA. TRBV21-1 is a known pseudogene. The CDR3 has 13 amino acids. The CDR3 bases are TGTGCCAGCAGCAACAGCTCCTACAATGAGCAGTTCTTC. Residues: CASSNSSYNEQFF.

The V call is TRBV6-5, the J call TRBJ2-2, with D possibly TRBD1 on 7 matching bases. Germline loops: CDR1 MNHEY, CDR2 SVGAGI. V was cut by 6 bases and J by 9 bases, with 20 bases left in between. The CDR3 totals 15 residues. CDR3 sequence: CASSPRTGGSRELFF. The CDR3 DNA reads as TGTGCCAGCAGCCCTCGGACAGGAGGGAGCCGGGAGCTGTTTTTT.

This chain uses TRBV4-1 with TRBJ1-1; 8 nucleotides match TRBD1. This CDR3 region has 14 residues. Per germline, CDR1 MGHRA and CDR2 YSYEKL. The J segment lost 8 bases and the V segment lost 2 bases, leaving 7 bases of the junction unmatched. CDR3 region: CASSQTGTGHEAFF. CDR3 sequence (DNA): TGCGCCAGCAGCCAAACCGGGACAGGACACGAAGCTTTCTTT.

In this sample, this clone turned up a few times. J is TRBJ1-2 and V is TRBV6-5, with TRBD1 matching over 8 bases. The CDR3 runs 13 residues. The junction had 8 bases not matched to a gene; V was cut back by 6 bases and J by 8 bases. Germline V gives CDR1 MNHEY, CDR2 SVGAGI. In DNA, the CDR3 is TGTGCCAGCAGCCCGGGGACAGGAGGGGGCTACACCTTC. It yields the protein CASSPGTGGGYTF.

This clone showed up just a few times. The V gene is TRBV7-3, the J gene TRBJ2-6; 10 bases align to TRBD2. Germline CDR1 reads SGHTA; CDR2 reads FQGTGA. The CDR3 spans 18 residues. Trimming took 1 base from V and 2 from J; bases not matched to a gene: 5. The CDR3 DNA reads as TGTGCCAGCAGCTTAATCACTAGCGGGGTGGCTGGGGCCAACGTCCTGACTTTC. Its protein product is CASSLITSGVAGANVLTF.

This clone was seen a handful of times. CDR3 residues: CASSAHSGSGADTQYF. DNA for the CDR3: TGTGCCAGCAGCGCCCATAGCGGGAGTGGAGCAGATACGCAGTATTTT. This chain joins TRBV7-8 and TRBJ2-3, with 9 bases fitting TRBD2. The CDR3 loop spans 16 amino acids. V trimming: 5 bases; J trimming: 4 bases; junction bases outside the gene matches: 10. Per the germline V gene, CDR1 is SGHVS and CDR2 is FQNEAQ.

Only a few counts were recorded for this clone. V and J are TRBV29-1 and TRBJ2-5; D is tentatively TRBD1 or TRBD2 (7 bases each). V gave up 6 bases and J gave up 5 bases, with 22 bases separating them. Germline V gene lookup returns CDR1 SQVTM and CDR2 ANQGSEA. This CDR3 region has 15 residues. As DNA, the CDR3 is TGCAGCGTCCAGGGGGGGGGCCTGGTACAGGAGACCCAGTACTTC. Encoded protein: CSVQGGGLVQETQYF.

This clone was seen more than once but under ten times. The CDR3 sequence: CASSLEGQGMAYNEQFF. The CDR3 coding sequence is TGCGCCAGCAGCCTGGAGGGACAGGGTATGGCCTACAATGAGCAGTTCTTC. The gene calls are TRBV5-1 and TRBJ2-1; 9 bases align to TRBD1. Germline lookup yields CDR1 SGHRS and CDR2 YFSETQ. CDR3 size: 17 residues. The J segment lost 2 bases and the V segment lost 4 bases, leaving 10 bases of the junction unmatched.

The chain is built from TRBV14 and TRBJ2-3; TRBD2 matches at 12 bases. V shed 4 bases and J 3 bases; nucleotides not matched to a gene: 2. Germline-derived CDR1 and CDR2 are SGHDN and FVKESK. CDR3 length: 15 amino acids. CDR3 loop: CASSRLAGETDTQYF. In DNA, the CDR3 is TGTGCCAGCAGCCGACTAGCGGGAGAGACAGATACGCAGTATTTT.

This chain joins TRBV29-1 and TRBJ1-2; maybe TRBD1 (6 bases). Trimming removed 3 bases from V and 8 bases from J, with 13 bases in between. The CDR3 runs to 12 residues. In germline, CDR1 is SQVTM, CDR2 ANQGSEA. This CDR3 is CSVDEGVPGYTF. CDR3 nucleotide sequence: TGCAGCGTTGATGAGGGGGTTCCCGGCTACACCTTC.

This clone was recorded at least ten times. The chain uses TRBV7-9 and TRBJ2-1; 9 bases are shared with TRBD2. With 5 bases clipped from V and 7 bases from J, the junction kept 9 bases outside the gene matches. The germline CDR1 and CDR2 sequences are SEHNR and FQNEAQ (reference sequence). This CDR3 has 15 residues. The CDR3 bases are TGTGCCAGCAGCCCTACCCCTACTAGCGGGAATGAGCAGTTCTTC. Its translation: CASSPTPTSGNEQFF.

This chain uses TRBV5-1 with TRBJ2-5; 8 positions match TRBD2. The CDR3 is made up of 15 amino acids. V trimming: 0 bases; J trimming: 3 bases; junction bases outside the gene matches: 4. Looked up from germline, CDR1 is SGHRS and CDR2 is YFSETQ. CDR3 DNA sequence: TGCGCCAGCAGCTTGGCCGGGACTAGGAAAGAGACCCAGTACTTC. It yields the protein CASSLAGTRKETQYF.

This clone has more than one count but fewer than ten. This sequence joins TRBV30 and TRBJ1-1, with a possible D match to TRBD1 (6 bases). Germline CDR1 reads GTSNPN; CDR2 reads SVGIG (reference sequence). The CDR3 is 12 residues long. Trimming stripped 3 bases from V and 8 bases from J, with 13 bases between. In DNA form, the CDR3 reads TGTGCCTGGAGGGGCGCGGGGGCGGAAGCTTTCTTT. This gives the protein CAWRGAGAEAFF.

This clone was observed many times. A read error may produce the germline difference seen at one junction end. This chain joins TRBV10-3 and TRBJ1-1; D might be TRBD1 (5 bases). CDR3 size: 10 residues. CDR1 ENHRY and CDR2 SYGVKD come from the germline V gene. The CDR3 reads CALRDTEAFF. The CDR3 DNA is TGTGCCCTCAGGGACACTGAAGCTTTCTTT.

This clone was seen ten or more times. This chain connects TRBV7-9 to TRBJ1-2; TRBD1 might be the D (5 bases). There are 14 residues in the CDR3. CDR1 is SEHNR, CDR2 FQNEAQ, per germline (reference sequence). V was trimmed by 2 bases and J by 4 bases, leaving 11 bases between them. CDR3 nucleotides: TGTGCCAGCAGCTTAAGTACGGGGGTCTATGGCTACACCTTC. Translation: CASSLSTGVYGYTF.

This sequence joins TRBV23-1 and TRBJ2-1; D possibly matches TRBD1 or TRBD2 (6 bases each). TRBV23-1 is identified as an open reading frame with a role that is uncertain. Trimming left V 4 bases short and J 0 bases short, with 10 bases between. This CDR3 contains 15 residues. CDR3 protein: CASSLRGVSYNEQFF. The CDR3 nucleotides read TGCGCCAGCAGTCTGAGGGGGGTCTCCTACAATGAGCAGTTCTTC.

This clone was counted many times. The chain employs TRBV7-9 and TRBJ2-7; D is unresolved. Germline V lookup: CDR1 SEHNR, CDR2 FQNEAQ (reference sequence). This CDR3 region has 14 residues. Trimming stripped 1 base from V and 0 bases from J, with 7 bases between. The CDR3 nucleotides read TGTGCCAGCAGCTTAGGCCACAACTCCTACGAGCAGTACTTC. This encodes CASSLGHNSYEQYF.

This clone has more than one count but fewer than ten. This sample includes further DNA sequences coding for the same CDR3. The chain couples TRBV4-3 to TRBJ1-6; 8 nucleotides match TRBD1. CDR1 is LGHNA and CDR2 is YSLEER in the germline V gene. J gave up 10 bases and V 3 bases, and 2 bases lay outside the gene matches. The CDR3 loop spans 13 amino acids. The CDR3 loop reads CASSQDRVSPLHF. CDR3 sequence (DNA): TGCGCCAGCAGCCAGGACAGGGTCTCACCCCTCCACTTT.

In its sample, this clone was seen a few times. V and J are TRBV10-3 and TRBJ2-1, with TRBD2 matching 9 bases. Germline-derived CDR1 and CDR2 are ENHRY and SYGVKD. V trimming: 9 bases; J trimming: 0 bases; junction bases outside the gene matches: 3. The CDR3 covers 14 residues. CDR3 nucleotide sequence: TGTGCCATAGGCGGGAGGGACTCCTACAATGAGCAGTTCTTC. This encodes CAIGGRDSYNEQFF.

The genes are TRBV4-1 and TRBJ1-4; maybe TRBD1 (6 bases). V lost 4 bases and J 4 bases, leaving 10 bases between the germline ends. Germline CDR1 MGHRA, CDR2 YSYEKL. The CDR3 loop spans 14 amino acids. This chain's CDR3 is CASSRGGNNEKLFF. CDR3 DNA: TGCGCCAGCAGCCGGGGGGGCAATAATGAAAAACTGTTTTTT.

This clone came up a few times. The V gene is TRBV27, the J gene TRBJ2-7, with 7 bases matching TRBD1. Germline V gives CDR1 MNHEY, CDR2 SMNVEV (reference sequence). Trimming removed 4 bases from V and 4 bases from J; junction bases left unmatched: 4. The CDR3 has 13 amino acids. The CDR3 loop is CASSSPTGYEQYV. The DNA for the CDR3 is TGTGCCAGCAGTTCCCCGACAGGGTACGAGCAGTACGTC.